The 8 T cell receptor beta chains below come from one sample, sequenced in a study of blood T cell repertoires in COVID-19. Generated by immunoSEQ multiplex PCR, the TCRdb table keeps only in-frame clones and is missing some. The table includes 90,000 to 120,000 clones, 84% detected once. The sequenced sample was peripheral blood. The receptors originated from a man aged 55 to 69 with acute or convalescent COVID-19.

This clone was observed a handful of times. The chain couples TRBV21-1 to TRBJ2-4; no check of the table's D call, TRBD1, against the DNA was made. TRBV21-1 is shown as a pseudogene. The CDR3 contains 21 residues. In DNA, the CDR3 is TGTGCCAGCAGCAAAAGCCCTCTAGGGACAGGGAGGACCTTAGCCAAAAACATTCAGTACTTC. Its translation is CASSKSPLGTGRTLAKNIQYF.

The V gene is TRBV7-8, the J gene TRBJ2-2, with 8 bases identical to TRBD1. The length of the CDR3 is 15 residues. J gave up 4 bases and V 5 bases, and 6 bases lay outside the gene matches. In germline, CDR1 is SGHVS, CDR2 FQNEAQ. The CDR3 here is CASSTQGAGTGELFF. The DNA for the CDR3 is TGTGCCAGCAGCACCCAGGGGGCCGGCACCGGGGAGCTGTTTTTT.

The chain couples TRBV5-1 to TRBJ2-6; D unclear. Looked up from germline, CDR1 is SGHRS and CDR2 is YFSETQ. The CDR3 is 16 amino acids. The germline V and J ends were trimmed by 0 bases and 0 bases, with 7 bases remaining between them. The CDR3 region has the DNA TGCGCCAGCAGCTTGGTCGGTTCCTCTGGGGCCAACGTCCTGACTTTC. It yields the protein CASSLVGSSGANVLTF.

This chain connects TRBV25-1 to TRBJ2-3, with 14 bases aligning to TRBD2. This CDR3 is built from 17 residues. V dropped 5 bases and J dropped 8; count of bases not matched to a gene: 12. The germline V gene has CDR1 MGHDK and CDR2 SYGVNS. The CDR3 DNA sequence: TGTGCCAGCAGTTGGACTAGCGGGAGGATGTATTCGGGTACGCAGTATTTT. This gives the protein CASSWTSGRMYSGTQYF.

The chain links TRBV19 to TRBJ2-7, with D possibly being TRBD2 (6 bases). Germline loops: CDR1 LNHDA, CDR2 SQIVND (reference sequence). This CDR3 spans 16 amino acids. Trimming took 5 bases from V and 2 from J, leaving 19 bases between them. CDR3 residues: CASSPRGGTPPYEQYV. The CDR3 DNA follows: TGTGCCAGTAGTCCCCGGGGTGGGACTCCACCCTACGAGCAGTACGTC.

The V call is TRBV4-2, the J call TRBJ2-5; no definite D call. In germline, CDR1 is LGHNA, CDR2 YNFKEQ. V was pared by 0 bases and J by 7 bases, with 18 bases between. CDR3 length equals 16 residues. CDR3 nucleotides: TGTGCCAGCAGCCAAGACCTAGACGGGTGGATAGGGACCCAGTACTTC. Protein: CASSQDLDGWIGTQYF.

This chain joins TRBV19 and TRBJ1-6, with D perhaps matching TRBD1 (5 bases). Germline V CDR1 and CDR2: LNHDA, SQIVND (reference sequence). This CDR3 region has 13 residues. Deletions cut 6 bases from V and 7 bases from J, with 10 bases between. This CDR3 is CASSQGWNSPLHF. Written as DNA, the CDR3 is TGTGCCAGTAGCCAGGGCTGGAATTCACCCCTCCACTTT. The full variable domain, its missing parts supplied by reference TRBV19 and TRBJ1-6, is DGGITQSPKYLFRKEGQNVTLSCEQNLNHDAMYWYRQDPGQGLRLIYYSQIVNDFQKGDIAEGYSVSREKKESFPLTVTSAQKNPTAFYLCASSQGWNSPLHFGNGTRLTVT.

In DNA, the CDR3 is TGTGCCAGCAGTCCACCACTTGCAAGCTACACCTTC. It is translated as CASSPPLASYTF. The chain has TRBV6-2 or TRBV6-3 and TRBJ1-2; no clear D. The germline CDR1 and CDR2 sequences are MNHEY and SVGEGT. The CDR3 consists of 12 residues. Trimming took off 5 bases at V and 9 bases at J, with 13 bases between the two ends.